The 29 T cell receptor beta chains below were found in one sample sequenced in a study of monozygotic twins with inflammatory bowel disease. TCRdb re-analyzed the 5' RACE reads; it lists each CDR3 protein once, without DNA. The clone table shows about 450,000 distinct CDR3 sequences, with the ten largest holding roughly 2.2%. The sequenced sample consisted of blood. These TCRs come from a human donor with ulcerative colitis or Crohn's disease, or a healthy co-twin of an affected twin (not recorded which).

The CDR3 spells CASSLGGGYEQFF. This sequence joins TRBV27 and TRBJ2-1; TCRdb gives TRBD1 as the D gene, but with no DNA this cannot be confirmed. CDR1 is MNHEY, CDR2 SMNVEV, per germline (reference sequence). This CDR3 region has 13 residues.

CDR3 protein: CASSPPGAGVEAFF. This rearrangement joins TRBV7-2 to TRBJ1-1; TCRdb gives TRBD1 as the D gene, but with no DNA this cannot be confirmed. There are 14 residues in the CDR3. Germline V CDR1 and CDR2: SGHTA, FQGNSA. The full variable domain, completed using reference TRBV7-2 and TRBJ1-1, is GAGVSQSPSNKVTEKGKDVELRCDPISGHTALYWYRQSLGQGLEFLIYFQGNSAPDKSGLPSDRFSAERTGGSVSTLTIQRTQQEDSAVYLCASSPPGAGVEAFFGQGTRLTVV.

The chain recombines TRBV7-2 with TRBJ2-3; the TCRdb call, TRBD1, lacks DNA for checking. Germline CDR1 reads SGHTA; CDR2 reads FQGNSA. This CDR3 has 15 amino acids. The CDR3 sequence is CASSTGQQHTDTQYF. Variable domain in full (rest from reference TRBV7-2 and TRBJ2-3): GAGVSQSPSNKVTEKGKDVELRCDPISGHTALYWYRQSLGQGLEFLIYFQGNSAPDKSGLPSDRFSAERTGGSVSTLTIQRTQQEDSAVYLCASSTGQQHTDTQYFGPGTRLTVL.

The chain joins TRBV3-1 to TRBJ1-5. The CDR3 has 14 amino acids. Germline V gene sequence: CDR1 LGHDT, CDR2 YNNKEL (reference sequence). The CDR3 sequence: CASSQANRNQPQHF.

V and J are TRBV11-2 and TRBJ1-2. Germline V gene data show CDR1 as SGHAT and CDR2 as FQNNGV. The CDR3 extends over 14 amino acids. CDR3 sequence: CASSLGTPDYGYTF.

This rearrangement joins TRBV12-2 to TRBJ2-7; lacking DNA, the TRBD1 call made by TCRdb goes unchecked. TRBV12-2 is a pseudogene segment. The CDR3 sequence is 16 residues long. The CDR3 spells CASRLARASQGNEQYF.

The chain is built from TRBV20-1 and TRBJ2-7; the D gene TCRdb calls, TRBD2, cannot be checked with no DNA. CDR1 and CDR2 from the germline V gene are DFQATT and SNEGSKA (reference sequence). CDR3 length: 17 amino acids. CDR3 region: CSARDDRGGGFPYEQYF.

CDR3 loop: CGARSGRAYNEQFF. This rearrangement joins TRBV20-1 to TRBJ2-1. The V gene's germline CDR1 is DFQATT and CDR2 SNEGSKA (reference sequence). There are 14 residues in the CDR3.

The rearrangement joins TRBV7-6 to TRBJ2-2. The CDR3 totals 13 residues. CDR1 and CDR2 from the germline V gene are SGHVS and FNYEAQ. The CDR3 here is CASSSLLSGELFF.

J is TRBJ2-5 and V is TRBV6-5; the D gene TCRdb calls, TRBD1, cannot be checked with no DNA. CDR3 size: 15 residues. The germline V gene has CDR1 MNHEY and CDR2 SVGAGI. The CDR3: CASSYWGQDQETQYF.

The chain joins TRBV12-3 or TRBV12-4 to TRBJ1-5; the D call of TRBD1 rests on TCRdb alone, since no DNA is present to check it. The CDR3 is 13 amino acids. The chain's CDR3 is CASRIGGNQPQHF.

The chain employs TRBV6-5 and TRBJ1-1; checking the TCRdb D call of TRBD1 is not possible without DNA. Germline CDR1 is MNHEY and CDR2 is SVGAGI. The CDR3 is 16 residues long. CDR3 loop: CASSYSGARKDTEAFF.

The CDR3 sequence is CASSRKTTAETQYF. J is TRBJ2-5 and V is TRBV27. The germline V gene encodes CDR1 MNHEY and CDR2 SMNVEV (reference sequence). The length of the CDR3 is 14 residues.

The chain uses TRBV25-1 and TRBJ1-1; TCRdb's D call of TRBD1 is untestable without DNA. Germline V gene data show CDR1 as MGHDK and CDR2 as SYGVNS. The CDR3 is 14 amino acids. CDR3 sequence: CASSEDGGNTEAFF.

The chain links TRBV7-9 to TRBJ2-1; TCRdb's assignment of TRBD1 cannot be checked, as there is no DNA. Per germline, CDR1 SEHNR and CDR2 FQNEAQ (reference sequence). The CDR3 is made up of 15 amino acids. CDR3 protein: CASSASGGGYNEQFF.

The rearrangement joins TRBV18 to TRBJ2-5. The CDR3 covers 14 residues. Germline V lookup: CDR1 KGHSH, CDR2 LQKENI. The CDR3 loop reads CASSPPASQETQYF.

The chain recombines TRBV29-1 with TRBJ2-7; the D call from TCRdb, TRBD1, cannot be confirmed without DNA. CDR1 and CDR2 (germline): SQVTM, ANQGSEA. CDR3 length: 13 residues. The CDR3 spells CSATDRAAAEQYF.

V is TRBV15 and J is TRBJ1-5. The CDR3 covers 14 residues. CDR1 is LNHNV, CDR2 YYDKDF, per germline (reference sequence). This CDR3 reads CATSRDGVNQPQHF.

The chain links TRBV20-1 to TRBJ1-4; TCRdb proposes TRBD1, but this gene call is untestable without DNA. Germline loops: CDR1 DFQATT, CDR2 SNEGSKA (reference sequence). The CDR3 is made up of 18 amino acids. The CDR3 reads CSATGGFGQGVSREKLFF.

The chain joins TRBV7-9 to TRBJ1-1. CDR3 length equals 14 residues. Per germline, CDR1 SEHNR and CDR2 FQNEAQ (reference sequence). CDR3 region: CASSLLGMNTEAFF.

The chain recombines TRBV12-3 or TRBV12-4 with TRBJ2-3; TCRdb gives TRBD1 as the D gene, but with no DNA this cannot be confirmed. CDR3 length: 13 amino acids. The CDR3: CASRLRGIPTHYF.

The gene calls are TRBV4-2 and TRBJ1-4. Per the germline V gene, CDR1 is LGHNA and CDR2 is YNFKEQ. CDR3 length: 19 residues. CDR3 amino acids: CASSQDLYGQNLVTEKLFF.

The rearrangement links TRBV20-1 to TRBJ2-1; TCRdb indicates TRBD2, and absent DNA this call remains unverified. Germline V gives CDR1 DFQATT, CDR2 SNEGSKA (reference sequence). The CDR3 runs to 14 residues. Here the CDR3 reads CSARDLAGVVEQFF.

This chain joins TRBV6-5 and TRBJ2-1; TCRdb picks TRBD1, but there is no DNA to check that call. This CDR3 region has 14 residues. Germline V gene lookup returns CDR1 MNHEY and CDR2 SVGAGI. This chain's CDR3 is CASSYYWPGDEQFF.

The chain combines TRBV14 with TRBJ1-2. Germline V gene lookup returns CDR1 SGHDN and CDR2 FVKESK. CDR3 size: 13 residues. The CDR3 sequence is CASSQVISGGYTF.

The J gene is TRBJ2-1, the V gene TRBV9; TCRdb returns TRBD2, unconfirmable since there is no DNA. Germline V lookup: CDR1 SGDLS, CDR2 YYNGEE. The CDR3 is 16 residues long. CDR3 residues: CASSVEKGMEYNEQFF.

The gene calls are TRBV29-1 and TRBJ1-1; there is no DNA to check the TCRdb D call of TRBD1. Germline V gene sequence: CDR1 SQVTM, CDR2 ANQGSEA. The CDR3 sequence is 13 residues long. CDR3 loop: CSAGKGWDTEAFF.

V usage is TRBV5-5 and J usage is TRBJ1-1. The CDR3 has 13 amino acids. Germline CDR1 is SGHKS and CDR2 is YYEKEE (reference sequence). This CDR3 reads CASSFAVNTEAFF.

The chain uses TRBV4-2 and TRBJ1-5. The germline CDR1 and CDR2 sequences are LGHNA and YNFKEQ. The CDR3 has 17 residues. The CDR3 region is CASSQDIGLTWDQPQHF.